These 32 T cell receptor beta chains came from one sample sequenced in a study of T cell changes during pregnancy in multiple sclerosis. Clones were sequenced by immunoSEQ multiplex PCR, and TCRdb holds only the in-frame ones, with some missing. The sample holds some 27,000 clones, about 88% seen once. The specimen was CD4+ T cells from peripheral blood mononuclear cells, collected in the second trimester of pregnancy. These receptors were collected from a female donor with multiple sclerosis, enrolled in a pregnancy study.

V and J are TRBV28 and TRBJ1-4; D is ambiguous. Per germline, CDR1 MDHEN and CDR2 SYDVKM. V was shortened by 6 bases and J by 0 bases, with 11 bases between the two germline ends. The CDR3 loop spans 15 amino acids. The DNA for the CDR3 is TGTGCCAGCAGGCCTCTAGTTTCAACTAATGAAAAACTGTTTTTT. Translated, it gives CASRPLVSTNEKLFF.

The chain is built from TRBV7-2 and TRBJ2-2, with TRBD2 identical over 11 bases. Germline V gene sequence: CDR1 SGHTA, CDR2 FQGNSA. There are 18 residues in the CDR3. After removal of 1 base from V and 2 bases from J, the junction contained 6 bases not matched to a gene. The CDR3: CASSLGNLAGGNTGELFF. For the CDR3, the DNA is TGTGCCAGCAGCTTAGGAAATCTAGCGGGGGGAAACACCGGGGAGCTGTTTTTT.

V is TRBV27 and J is TRBJ1-5; D not certain. V was cut by 3 bases and J by 5 bases, with 8 bases left in between. There are 13 residues in the CDR3. CDR1 is MNHEY and CDR2 is SMNVEV in the germline V gene (reference sequence). The CDR3 loop reads CASSFSRDQPQHF. CDR3 sequence (DNA): TGTGCCAGCAGTTTTTCGCGGGATCAGCCCCAGCATTTT.

This chain links TRBV7-2 with TRBJ2-3; tentative D call: TRBD2 (5 bases). The CDR3 covers 16 residues. Germline loops: CDR1 SGHTA, CDR2 FQGNSA. V gave up 5 bases and J gave up 3 bases, with 18 bases separating them. The DNA of the CDR3 is TGTGCCAGCAGCCCTCGAGCACGGGGAGCTACAGATACGCAGTATTTT. This gives the protein CASSPRARGATDTQYF.

The chain links TRBV5-1 to TRBJ1-2; TRBD1 might be the D (6 bases). This CDR3 comprises 15 residues. Per the germline V gene, CDR1 is SGHRS and CDR2 is YFSETQ. V lost 3 bases and J 7 bases, leaving 19 bases between the germline ends. CDR3 protein: CASSSPTGVQFGYTF. CDR3 DNA: TGCGCCAGCAGCTCACCGACAGGAGTGCAGTTTGGCTACACCTTC.

This clone was counted only a few times. The CDR3, as DNA: TGTGCCACGGGACAGAACACCGGGGAGCTGTTTTTT. Amino acids: CATGQNTGELFF. The rearrangement joins TRBV10-3 to TRBJ2-2; possibly TRBD1 for D (6 bases). The length of the CDR3 is 12 residues. V was pared by 10 bases and J by 1 base, with 7 bases between. CDR1 is ENHRY and CDR2 is SYGVKD in the germline V gene.

This clone was counted a single time. The chain joins TRBV27 to TRBJ1-4; TRBD1 agrees at 8 bases. This CDR3 has 13 residues. Germline assignment: CDR1 MNHEY and CDR2 SMNVEV (reference sequence). V gave up 9 bases and J gave up 5 bases; unmatched junction bases: 5. The CDR3 coding sequence is TGTGCCAGTAGACAGGGGTTGAATGAAAAACTGTTTTTT. This codes for CASRQGLNEKLFF.

The V call is TRBV9, the J call TRBJ2-1; weak D call: TRBD1 (5 bases). V was cut by 0 bases and J by 4 bases, with 11 bases left in between. This CDR3 has 15 amino acids. Germline CDR1 reads SGDLS; CDR2 reads YYNGEE. The CDR3 sequence: CASSVGRGLYNEQFF. CDR3 DNA sequence: TGTGCCAGCAGCGTAGGAAGGGGCCTATACAATGAGCAGTTCTTC.

The rearrangement uses TRBV7-2 and TRBJ2-5; D is possibly TRBD2 (6 bases). Germline V gene sequence: CDR1 SGHTA, CDR2 FQGNSA. The CDR3 is 15 amino acids. Trimming took off 1 base at V and 2 bases at J, with 11 bases between the two ends. The CDR3: CASSLVIGSQETQYF. CDR3 bases: TGTGCCAGCAGCTTAGTAATCGGGAGTCAAGAGACCCAGTACTTC.

This chain joins TRBV4-3 and TRBJ2-1, with D possibly matching TRBD1 (5 bases). This CDR3 region has 16 residues. The V and J ends lost 0 bases and 0 bases respectively, with 9 bases between them. Germline V CDR1 and CDR2: LGHNA, YSLEER. Here the CDR3 DNA reads TGCGCCAGCAGCCAAGATGCAGGGAACTCCTACAATGAGCAGTTCTTC. Amino acids: CASSQDAGNSYNEQFF.

Of note for this clone: This specimen includes other DNA sequences encoding the same CDR3. V is TRBV5-1 and J is TRBJ2-3; D not certain. The germline gives CDR1 SGHRS, CDR2 YFSETQ. Deletions cut 4 bases from V and 5 bases from J, with 8 bases between. The CDR3 runs 12 residues. CDR3: CASSLAGDTQYF. CDR3 in DNA: TGCGCCAGCAGCCTGGCCGGAGATACGCAGTATTTT.

The chain uses TRBV11-1 and TRBJ2-7; D is uncertain. V was pared by 7 bases and J by 7 bases, with 23 bases between. This CDR3 is 15 amino acids long. Germline CDR1 and CDR2: SGHAT and FQDESV (reference sequence). CDR3 sequence (DNA): TGTGCCAGCACCGAATTCCCGGCCCTAGTTCGGGAGCAGTACTTC. This gives the protein CASTEFPALVREQYF.

The J gene is TRBJ2-6, the V gene TRBV28, with D possibly being TRBD2 (6 bases). Trimming pared 3 bases from V and 0 bases from J, leaving 12 bases between. This CDR3 comprises 17 residues. In germline, CDR1 is MDHEN, CDR2 SYDVKM. The CDR3 is CASSLGGVSSGANVLTF. The CDR3 DNA sequence: TGTGCCAGCAGTTTGGGGGGTGTTAGCTCTGGGGCCAACGTCCTGACTTTC. Full variable domain (missing parts from reference TRBV28 and TRBJ2-6): DVKVTQSSRYLVKRTGEKVFLECVQDMDHENMFWYRQDPGLGLRLIYFSYDVKMKEKGDIPEGYSVSREKKERFSLILESASTNQTSMYLCASSLGGVSSGANVLTFGAGSRLTVL.

The rearrangement uses TRBV7-2 and TRBJ2-7, with D possibly matching TRBD1 (6 bases). The V and J ends lost 7 bases and 2 bases respectively, with 15 bases between them. Germline assignment: CDR1 SGHTA and CDR2 FQGNSA. The CDR3 is made up of 14 amino acids. CDR3 bases: TGTGCCAGCACCACCCGACAGGCCCCCTACGAGCAGTACTTC. This sequence encodes CASTTRQAPYEQYF.

V is TRBV7-9 and J is TRBJ2-7; D not certain. Looked up from germline, CDR1 is SEHNR and CDR2 is FQNEAQ (reference sequence). The CDR3 is made up of 13 amino acids. The ends were cut back, 6 bases at V and 2 bases at J, with 11 bases in the middle. CDR3 residues: CASRPRGPYEQYF. CDR3 sequence (DNA): TGTGCCAGCAGGCCCCGCGGCCCCTACGAGCAGTACTTC. Full variable domain (remainder filled in from reference TRBV7-9 and TRBJ2-7): DTGVSQNPRHKITKRGQNVTFRCDPISEHNRLYWYRQTLGQGPEFLTYFQNEAQLEKSRLLSDRFSAERPKGSFSTLEIQRTEQGDSAMYLCASRPRGPYEQYFGPGTRLTVT.

This clone was detected only once. At the DNA level, this CDR3 is encoded by other sequences in the same sample as well. The chain carries TRBV7-2 and TRBJ2-5, with 11 bases aligning to TRBD2. Germline assignment: CDR1 SGHTA and CDR2 FQGNSA. This CDR3 has 14 residues. The V gene end was trimmed by 5 bases and the J gene end by 3 bases; junction bases not matched to a gene: 2. Written as DNA, the CDR3 is TGTGCCAGCAGCCCGGGACTAGCGGAAGAGACCCAGTACTTC. This translates into CASSPGLAEETQYF.

The V call is TRBV7-2, the J call TRBJ1-2; 7 bases are a match to TRBD1. CDR3 length: 15 residues. Germline V CDR1 and CDR2: SGHTA, FQGNSA. V shed 2 bases and J 3 bases; nucleotides not matched to a gene: 6. CDR3 protein: CASSLRTGLDYGYTF. The CDR3 DNA reads TGTGCCAGCAGCTTACGGACAGGCCTCGACTATGGCTACACCTTC.

V is TRBV19 and J is TRBJ2-1, with D perhaps TRBD2 (6 bases). Germline V lookup: CDR1 LNHDA, CDR2 SQIVND (reference sequence). V gave up 7 bases and J gave up 4 bases, with 20 bases separating them. The CDR3 totals 16 residues. The CDR3 DNA follows: TGTGCCAGTACCCTAGGGCGGGGCGCTTTGTACAATGAGCAGTTCTTC. It codes for CASTLGRGALYNEQFF.

The CDR3 DNA reads as TGTGCCAGCAGCCCCACCAGATTACGAATCACTGAAGCTTTCTTT. This codes for CASSPTRLRITEAFF. The V call is TRBV6-6, the J call TRBJ1-1; D remains ambiguous. Germline lookup yields CDR1 MNHNY and CDR2 SVGAGI (reference sequence). There are 15 residues in the CDR3. Trimming cost V 6 bases and J 4 bases, with 18 bases left between them.

The chain joins TRBV7-2 to TRBJ1-2; 9 bases map to TRBD1. Germline V lookup: CDR1 SGHTA, CDR2 FQGNSA. The ends lost 5 bases at V and 7 bases at J; junction bases unmatched: 8. The CDR3 is made up of 14 amino acids. The CDR3 spells CASSARDRAVGYTF. The CDR3 DNA follows: TGTGCCAGCAGCGCCCGGGACAGGGCGGTTGGCTACACCTTC.

The chain employs TRBV4-3 and TRBJ2-3, with 13 bases identical to TRBD2. The V gene's germline CDR1 is LGHNA and CDR2 YSLEER. This CDR3 is built from 18 residues. Trimming at V came to 4 bases and at J to 0 bases, leaving 7 bases not matched to a gene. The CDR3 reads CASSPGTSGELSTDTQYF. The CDR3 region has the DNA TGCGCCAGCAGCCCCGGGACTAGCGGGGAACTCAGCACAGATACGCAGTATTTT.

The gene calls are TRBV19 and TRBJ1-1; weak D call: TRBD1 (5 bases). The CDR3 is 13 residues long. Deletions cut 5 bases from V and 11 bases from J, with 18 bases between. Looked up from germline, CDR1 is LNHDA and CDR2 is SQIVND (reference sequence). The CDR3 region is CASSPRGREEAFF. The CDR3 region has the DNA TGTGCCAGTAGTCCCCGCGGCAGGGAAGAGGCTTTCTTT.

This clone occurred once. The gene calls are TRBV4-2 and TRBJ1-2; weak D call: TRBD1 (5 bases). Germline-derived CDR1 and CDR2 are LGHNA and YNFKEQ. This CDR3 spans 13 amino acids. V was cut by 1 base and J by 4 bases, with 7 bases left in between. The CDR3 loop is CASSQGQRYGYTF. The CDR3 DNA follows: TGTGCCAGCAGCCAAGGACAGCGCTATGGCTACACCTTC.

The gene calls are TRBV9 and TRBJ1-1, with 10 positions matching TRBD1. Trimming at V came to 2 bases and at J to 4 bases, leaving 2 bases not matched to a gene. The CDR3 sequence is 14 residues long. Germline CDR1 SGDLS, CDR2 YYNGEE. CDR3 region: CASSVGQGSTEAFF. For the CDR3, the DNA is TGTGCCAGCAGCGTGGGACAGGGGAGCACTGAAGCTTTCTTT. Variable domain in full (rest from reference TRBV9 and TRBJ1-1): DSGVTQTPKHLITATGQRVTLRCSPRSGDLSVYWYQQSLDQGLQFLIQYYNGEERAKGNILERFSAQQFPDLHSELNLSSLELGDSALYFCASSVGQGSTEAFFGQGTRLTVV.

The chain links TRBV10-3 to TRBJ2-5; TRBD1 might be the D (5 bases). Judging by the DNA end, TRBJ2-7 fits better; the J call may be wrong. The CDR3 sequence is 14 residues long. Looked up from germline, CDR1 is ENHRY and CDR2 is SYGVKD. CDR3: CAISERTSSYEQYF. Here the CDR3 DNA reads TGTGCCATCAGTGAGCGGACAAGCTCCTACGAGCAGTACTTC.

V gene TRBV19 combines with J gene TRBJ1-2; 8 bases align to TRBD1. With V trimmed by 7 bases and J by 4 bases, 14 bases remained unmatched. Germline CDR1 and CDR2: LNHDA and SQIVND (reference sequence). This CDR3 comprises 16 residues. This CDR3 is CASTGTGPTSPYGYTF. Here the CDR3 DNA reads TGTGCCAGTACTGGGACAGGCCCTACGTCTCCCTATGGCTACACCTTC.

The chain combines TRBV5-6 with TRBJ2-2, with 8 nucleotides matching TRBD1. Looked up from germline, CDR1 is SGHDT and CDR2 is YYEEEE. CDR3 length: 16 residues. With 3 bases clipped from V and 6 bases from J, the junction kept 10 bases outside the gene matches. CDR3 sequence reads: CASSYRQGNVAGELFF. Written as DNA, the CDR3 is TGTGCCAGCAGCTATAGACAGGGGAATGTCGCCGGGGAGCTGTTTTTT.

The V and J genes are TRBV11-1 and TRBJ2-3; 8 bases fit TRBD1. With V trimmed by 4 bases and J by 2 bases, 14 bases remained unmatched. The CDR3 has 18 residues. Germline V gives CDR1 SGHAT, CDR2 FQDESV (reference sequence). The CDR3 coding sequence is TGTGCCAGCAGCTCCCCACGACCCTCGACAGGGGACACAGATACGCAGTATTTT. Protein: CASSSPRPSTGDTDTQYF.

The chain is built from TRBV18 and TRBJ2-1, with 8 bases lining up with TRBD2. CDR3 length: 14 amino acids. J was trimmed by 5 bases and V by 5 bases; bases with no gene match: 5. Germline V lookup: CDR1 KGHSH, CDR2 LQKENI. The CDR3, as DNA: TGTGCCAGCTCAAGGGGACTAGTGAACAATGAGCAGTTCTTC. This encodes CASSRGLVNNEQFF.

This chain uses TRBV6-1 with TRBJ1-2, with D perhaps TRBD1 (5 bases). Germline CDR1 MNHNS, CDR2 SASEGT. There are 15 residues in the CDR3. V gave up 8 bases and J gave up 8 bases, with 24 bases separating them. The CDR3 region is CASVREQAGNQGYTF. The CDR3 DNA reads as TGTGCCAGCGTCAGGGAGCAGGCGGGGAATCAAGGCTACACCTTC.

The V call is TRBV7-2, the J call TRBJ2-5, with D uncertain. There are 16 residues in the CDR3. Trimming took 1 base from V and 0 from J, leaving 12 bases between them. The germline V gene encodes CDR1 SGHTA and CDR2 FQGNSA. The DNA for the CDR3 is TGTGCCAGCAGCTTAGTTCCCCGCGGTTACCAAGAGACCCAGTACTTC. Encoded protein: CASSLVPRGYQETQYF.

This chain joins TRBV4-1 and TRBJ2-3; D possibly corresponds to TRBD2 (6 bases). V was shortened by 1 base and J by 2 bases, with 19 bases between the two germline ends. This CDR3 spans 18 amino acids. Germline V gene lookup returns CDR1 MGHRA and CDR2 YSYEKL. The DNA for the CDR3 is TGCGCCAGCAGCCAAGCTCCTCTTAGCGGAGTCATCACAGATACGCAGTATTTT. Translating it yields CASSQAPLSGVITDTQYF.